Below are 30 T cell receptor beta chains sequenced from a single sample in a study of blood T cell repertoires in COVID-19. Here immunoSEQ multiplex PCR was the method, and the copy in TCRdb shows in-frame clones only, minus some. The sample gives some 80,000 clones, roughly 86% of which show up once; roughly 8% is in the top ten. The material sequenced was peripheral blood. The origin of the receptors is an elderly man with active or convalescent COVID-19.

The chain joins TRBV7-7 to TRBJ1-1, with 9 bases that match TRBD1. The V segment lost 5 bases and the J segment 1 base; nucleotides outside the gene matches: 14. This CDR3 spans 18 amino acids. Germline CDR1 SSHAT, CDR2 FNYEAQ (reference sequence). This CDR3 is CASSPFLRDRVSNTEAFF. Written as DNA, the CDR3 is TGTGCCAGCAGCCCCTTTTTACGGGACAGGGTCTCGAACACTGAAGCTTTCTTT.

The chain employs TRBV6-5 and TRBJ1-4; D gene uncertain. Germline lookup yields CDR1 MNHEY and CDR2 SVGAGI. V lost 8 bases and J lost 0, with 13 bases in between. CDR3 size: 15 residues. The DNA for the CDR3 is TGTGCCAGCTTTGATAGAGGAGCAACTAATGAAAAACTGTTTTTT. Its translation is CASFDRGATNEKLFF.

The chain combines TRBV6-4 with TRBJ1-2; 8 bases agree with TRBD1. Germline trimming cut 6 bases from V and 5 bases from J; bases unmatched to any gene: 11. This CDR3 is 15 amino acids long. Looked up from germline, CDR1 is MRHNA and CDR2 is SNTAGT. Here the CDR3 reads CASREGDRGRYGYTF. CDR3 DNA sequence: TGTGCCAGCAGAGAGGGCGACAGGGGACGGTATGGCTACACCTTC.

This clone was recorded once. The V and J genes are TRBV7-9 and TRBJ2-1; TRBD2 agrees at 9 bases. There are 15 residues in the CDR3. V lost 5 bases, J lost 9 bases, and 11 bases stayed unmatched. Germline V gene lookup returns CDR1 SEHNR and CDR2 FQNEAQ (reference sequence). The CDR3 reads CASSLSAGGRGEQFF. The CDR3 DNA sequence: TGTGCCAGCAGCCTTTCGGCGGGGGGGCGAGGTGAGCAGTTCTTC.

This chain links TRBV4-1 with TRBJ2-2; D uncertain. The V gene's germline CDR1 is MGHRA and CDR2 YSYEKL. V lost 1 base and J 4 bases, leaving 10 bases between the germline ends. The CDR3 has 15 amino acids. CDR3 bases: TGCGCCAGCAGCCAAGCTTTAACAGTCACCGGGGAGCTGTTTTTT. It specifies CASSQALTVTGELFF.

The rearrangement links TRBV4-2 to TRBJ2-3; 7 positions agree with TRBD2. The germline V gene encodes CDR1 LGHNA and CDR2 YNFKEQ. V was pared by 2 bases and J by 2 bases, with 7 bases of the junction left unmatched. The CDR3 covers 16 residues. The CDR3 protein is CASSQSGGTTTDTQYF. The CDR3 nucleotides read TGTGCCAGCAGCCAAAGTGGGGGGACTACCACAGATACGCAGTATTTT.

This clone was picked up a small number of times. The chain recombines TRBV5-1 with TRBJ2-1; maybe TRBD1 (6 bases). The CDR3 covers 15 residues. Germline CDR1 SGHRS, CDR2 YFSETQ. The V end lost 0 bases, the J end lost 5 bases, and 12 bases lay between the germline ends. DNA of the CDR3: TGCGCCAGCAGCTTGGAAGCAGGGGACCACAATGAGCAGTTCTTC. It yields the protein CASSLEAGDHNEQFF. Full variable domain (rest looked up from reference TRBV5-1 and TRBJ2-1): KAGVTQTPRYLIKTRGQQVTLSCSPISGHRSVSWYQQTPGQGLQFLFEYFSETQRNKGNFPGRFSGRQFSNSRSEMNVSTLELGDSALYLCASSLEAGDHNEQFFGPGTRLTVL.

The chain employs TRBV10-2 and TRBJ1-6; the D gene is possibly TRBD1 (5 bases). CDR1 and CDR2 (germline): WSHSY, SAAADI. This CDR3 spans 17 amino acids. V was pared by 0 bases and J by 5 bases, with 14 bases between. The CDR3 protein is CASSESFGGFDNSPLHF. The CDR3 DNA is TGCGCCAGCAGTGAGTCGTTCGGGGGATTCGATAATTCACCCCTCCACTTT.

The chain links TRBV14 to TRBJ1-6; tentative D call: TRBD1 (5 bases). The CDR3 is 15 amino acids. V was shortened by 3 bases and J by 9 bases, with 15 bases between the two germline ends. Germline V gives CDR1 SGHDN, CDR2 FVKESK. The CDR3 is CASSQVAGIGSPLHF. The CDR3 bases are TGTGCCAGCAGCCAGGTGGCAGGGATTGGTTCACCCCTCCACTTT.

The chain couples TRBV10-1 to TRBJ2-3, with a weak D call TRBD2 (6 bases). Germline CDR1 and CDR2: WNHNN and SYGVQD (reference sequence). The CDR3 runs 14 residues. V shed 2 bases and J shed 4 bases, with 10 bases lying between them. The CDR3 is CASSEAGRSDTQYF. DNA of the CDR3: TGCGCCAGCAGTGAGGCGGGACGTTCAGATACGCAGTATTTT.

V usage is TRBV14 and J usage is TRBJ1-2; TRBD1 might be the D (5 bases). Germline loops: CDR1 SGHDN, CDR2 FVKESK. The CDR3 consists of 15 residues. V shed 0 bases and J shed 4 bases, with 12 bases lying between them. CDR3: CASSQDTGQIYGYTF. The CDR3 DNA reads as TGTGCCAGCAGCCAAGACACCGGACAAATCTATGGCTACACCTTC.

The V gene is TRBV7-6, the J gene TRBJ2-3; TRBD2 agrees at 11 bases. Trimming cost V 2 bases and J 1 base; bases outside gene matches: 8. Germline CDR1 SGHVS, CDR2 FNYEAQ. This CDR3 is 18 amino acids long. CDR3 nucleotide sequence: TGTGCCAGCAGCTTATCCGGGACTAGCGGCCGCGGCACAGATACGCAGTATTTT. Translating gives CASSLSGTSGRGTDTQYF.

The chain recombines TRBV6-6 with TRBJ2-3; TRBD2 matches at 10 bases. With 6 bases clipped from V and 0 bases from J, the junction kept 3 bases outside the gene matches. Looked up from germline, CDR1 is MNHNY and CDR2 is SVGAGI (reference sequence). This CDR3 spans 15 amino acids. The CDR3 coding sequence is TGTGCCAGCAGCCCAGCGGGAGGGAGCACAGATACGCAGTATTTT. Translation: CASSPAGGSTDTQYF.

The chain links TRBV28 to TRBJ1-3, with 7 bases aligning to TRBD1. V dropped 7 bases and J dropped 0; count of bases not matched to a gene: 9. CDR1 is MDHEN, CDR2 SYDVKM, per germline. CDR3 length: 16 amino acids. The CDR3 coding sequence is TGTGCCAGCAAGAGAACAGGGGTTAGCTCTGGAAACACCATATATTTT. This codes for CASKRTGVSSGNTIYF.

The gene calls are TRBV28 and TRBJ1-1; D might be TRBD1 (5 bases). Germline V lookup: CDR1 MDHEN, CDR2 SYDVKM. V lost 3 bases and J 4 bases, leaving 12 bases between the germline ends. The CDR3 extends over 14 amino acids. This CDR3 is CASSLIWGGTEAFF. In DNA form, the CDR3 reads TGTGCCAGCAGTTTGATCTGGGGGGGCACTGAAGCTTTCTTT. Filled out from reference TRBV28 and TRBJ1-1, the complete variable domain reads DVKVTQSSRYLVKRTGEKVFLECVQDMDHENMFWYRQDPGLGLRLIYFSYDVKMKEKGDIPEGYSVSREKKERFSLILESASTNQTSMYLCASSLIWGGTEAFFGQGTRLTVV.

V and J are TRBV6-6 and TRBJ1-2, with D possibly TRBD1 on 6 matching bases. CDR3 length: 16 residues. From germline, CDR1 is MNHNY and CDR2 SVGAGI (reference sequence). Trimming left V 0 bases short and J 0 bases short, with 11 bases between. CDR3 loop: CASSYSRDTANYGYTF. CDR3 bases: TGTGCCAGCAGTTACTCCCGGGACACCGCTAACTATGGCTACACCTTC.

This sequence joins TRBV5-1 and TRBJ1-1, with TRBD1 identical over 7 bases. The CDR3 runs to 13 residues. The V and J ends lost 0 bases and 5 bases, in that order; junction bases with no gene match: 1. Germline CDR1 and CDR2: SGHRS and YFSETQ. CDR3 protein: CASSLAGQTEAFF. Here the CDR3 DNA reads TGCGCCAGCAGCTTGGCGGGACAGACTGAAGCTTTCTTT.

V usage is TRBV7-2 and J usage is TRBJ1-2; 7 positions match TRBD1. CDR1 and CDR2 (germline): SGHTA, FQGNSA. The CDR3 extends over 16 amino acids. J lost 5 bases, V lost 0 bases, and 9 bases had no gene match. The CDR3 DNA is TGTGCCAGCAGCTTAGCCCTCTTAAGGGACAGTTATGGCTACACCTTC. The encoded protein is CASSLALLRDSYGYTF.

In nucleotides, the CDR3 is TGTGCCAGCAGCCAGGGACAGGGAAAAGAGACCCAGTACTTC. It codes for CASSQGQGKETQYF. The rearrangement links TRBV7-9 to TRBJ2-5; 9 bases agree with TRBD1. Looked up from germline, CDR1 is SEHNR and CDR2 is FQNEAQ (reference sequence). The junction had 4 bases not matched to a gene; V was cut back by 5 bases and J by 3 bases. This CDR3 is 14 amino acids long.

The chain is built from TRBV5-4 and TRBJ2-3; D not resolved. This CDR3 contains 15 residues. Germline CDR1 is SGHNT and CDR2 is YYREEE (reference sequence). V shed 0 bases and J shed 2 bases, with 10 bases lying between them. The CDR3 here is CASSLGGINTDTQYF. As DNA, the CDR3 is TGTGCCAGCAGCTTGGGCGGTATAAACACAGATACGCAGTATTTT.

This clone showed up just once. The J gene is TRBJ2-5, the V gene TRBV5-1; 12 bases fit TRBD1. From germline, CDR1 is SGHRS and CDR2 YFSETQ. The trim removed 1 base at V and 4 bases at J, leaving 11 bases unmatched. The CDR3 sequence is 18 residues long. The CDR3: CASSLMGQGAIEGETQYF. Written as DNA, the CDR3 is TGCGCCAGCAGCTTGATGGGACAGGGGGCGATTGAGGGAGAGACCCAGTACTTC.

V and J are TRBV24-1 and TRBJ2-2; a weak D match, TRBD2 (6 bases). V shed 5 bases and J shed 0 bases, with 18 bases lying between them. Germline loops: CDR1 KGHDR, CDR2 SFDVKD. The CDR3 consists of 18 residues. CDR3 coding DNA: TGTGCCACCAGTGCCCCCTACGGGGGACTCCCGAACACCGGGGAGCTGTTTTTT. Its translation: CATSAPYGGLPNTGELFF.

The chain links TRBV3-1 (or the pseudogene TRBV3-2) to TRBJ1-6, with D hard to call. Looked up from germline, CDR1 is LGHDT and CDR2 is YNNKEL (reference sequence). The CDR3 is made up of 14 amino acids. V gave up 3 bases and J gave up 5 bases, with 8 bases separating them. The CDR3 here is CASSQTKNNSPLHF. CDR3 nucleotides: TGTGCCAGCAGCCAGACAAAGAATAATTCACCCCTCCACTTT.

The rearrangement links TRBV28 to TRBJ2-3; D call uncertain. CDR3 length: 13 amino acids. The germline CDR1 and CDR2 sequences are MDHEN and SYDVKM. The V end lost 2 bases, the J end lost 8 bases, and 11 bases lay between the germline ends. The CDR3 spells CASSLPPGGTQYF. DNA for the CDR3: TGTGCCAGCAGTTTACCCCCAGGTGGTACGCAGTATTTT.

This sequence joins TRBV4-1 and TRBJ2-2; weak D call: TRBD1 (6 bases). V lost 3 bases to trimming and J lost 4 bases, with 12 bases between them. Germline CDR1 and CDR2: MGHRA and YSYEKL. The CDR3 is made up of 15 amino acids. The CDR3 bases are TGCGCCAGCAGCCAGGCGGACAGATTCACCGGGGAGCTGTTTTTT. This sequence encodes CASSQADRFTGELFF.

The J gene is TRBJ1-1, the V gene TRBV9; D is unclear. The CDR3 contains 15 residues. The germline V and J ends were trimmed by 0 bases and 1 base, with 10 bases remaining between them. Germline V gene lookup returns CDR1 SGDLS and CDR2 YYNGEE. CDR3 DNA: TGTGCCAGCAGCGTAGGTCCGGGAGGGAACACTGAAGCTTTCTTT. Translation gives CASSVGPGGNTEAFF.

The chain couples TRBV6-5 to TRBJ2-1; 7 bases match TRBD2. The CDR3 is made up of 14 amino acids. Germline V gene sequence: CDR1 MNHEY, CDR2 SVGAGI. The junction had 5 bases not matched to a gene; V was cut back by 8 bases and J by 1 base. The CDR3 loop is CASRRGGSYNEQFF. The DNA of the CDR3 is TGTGCCAGCCGTCGCGGGGGATCCTACAATGAGCAGTTCTTC.

The chain joins TRBV5-5 to TRBJ2-4, with TRBD1 matching 12 bases. Germline V gives CDR1 SGHKS, CDR2 YYEKEE (reference sequence). With V trimmed by 2 bases and J by 2 bases, 8 bases remained unmatched. This CDR3 region has 18 residues. CDR3 protein: CASSFAPGQGASKNIQYF. CDR3 in DNA: TGTGCCAGCAGCTTTGCTCCGGGACAGGGGGCTTCCAAAAACATTCAGTACTTC.

The chain couples TRBV6-1 to TRBJ2-5; 7 bases are a match to TRBD1. V lost 3 bases to trimming and J lost 2 bases; unmatched junction nucleotides: 3. This CDR3 spans 14 amino acids. The germline V gene has CDR1 MNHNS and CDR2 SASEGT. The chain's CDR3 is CASSDSRGQETQYF. The CDR3 region has the DNA TGTGCCAGCAGTGATTCCAGGGGGCAAGAGACCCAGTACTTC.

J is TRBJ1-1 and V is TRBV27; D unclear. Per the germline V gene, CDR1 is MNHEY and CDR2 is SMNVEV (reference sequence). Trimming removed 2 bases from V and 3 bases from J, with 10 bases in between. This CDR3 has 14 residues. In DNA form, the CDR3 reads TGTGCCAGCAGTTTAGGGAGGGTTGACACTGAAGCTTTCTTT. It yields the protein CASSLGRVDTEAFF.